This T cell receptor (beta chain) is drawn from a study of shared clonotypes between healthy human individuals. In the case of this clone: Antigen specificity is unknown.

Study-wide findings and caveats: Shared clonotypes: about 5% naive CD4, about 3.5% naive CD8, around 2.4% memory CD4, about 0.4% memory CD8.

From CD4+ cells came CD45RA+ naive and CD45RA-negative memory subsets. TCRdb keeps only in-frame clones here, not all; method: immunoSEQ multiplex PCR. The sample yields some 650,000 clones, approximately 97% seen once. Material for sequencing was naive CD4+ T cells sorted from blood. Subset here: CD45RA+ positively selected. This receptor was identified in a woman aged 25 to 45 in good health.

DNA for the CDR3: TGTGCCAGCAATTGGAGCAGTGGCTACACCTTC. This gives the protein CASNWSSGYTF. The chain couples TRBV28 to TRBJ1-2; D is unresolved. The CDR3 extends over 11 amino acids. Germline V gene sequence: CDR1 MDHEN, CDR2 SYDVKM. Trimming took 7 bases from V and 7 from J, leaving 10 bases between them.